This T cell receptor beta chain was recovered during a study of blood T cell repertoires in COVID-19. Study summary: Sample material is recorded as cDNA or gDNA derived from T cells, B-cell-depleted T cells, or PBMCs.

Original data processing: Reference gene primer amplification gave nucleated cell count estimates. TCRdb's table, derived via immunoSEQ multiplex PCR, lists solely in-frame clones and lacks some. D and trimming come from the DNA, and the V and J calls and clone size come from that table. The sample consists of over 20,000 clones, 65% to 75% of them appearing once. There are 13 residues in the CDR3. Trimming took 8 bases from V and 2 from J, leaving 12 bases between them. This chain uses TRBV12-3 or TRBV12-4 with TRBJ1-2, with D perhaps matching TRBD1 (5 bases). Material: peripheral blood. This sequence was found in a man aged 45-65 years with COVID-19, enrolled during active disease. CDR3: CASSTGGNYGYTF. CDR3 DNA: TGTGCCAGCTCTACCGGGGGAAACTATGGCTACACCTTC.